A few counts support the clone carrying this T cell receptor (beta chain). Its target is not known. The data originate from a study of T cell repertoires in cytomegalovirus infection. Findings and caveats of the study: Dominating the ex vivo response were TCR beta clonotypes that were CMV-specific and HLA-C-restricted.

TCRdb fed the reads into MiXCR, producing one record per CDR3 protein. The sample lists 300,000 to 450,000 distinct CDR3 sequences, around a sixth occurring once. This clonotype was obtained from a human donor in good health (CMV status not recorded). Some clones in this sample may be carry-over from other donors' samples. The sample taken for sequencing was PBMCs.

CDR3 DNA: TGCGCCAGCAGCCAAGGGGCCCCCTTACAGGGGTCCTACGAGCAGTACTTC. Translated: CASSQGAPLQGSYEQYF. The rearrangement links TRBV4-1 to TRBJ2-7, with TRBD1 matching over 7 bases. Per germline, CDR1 MGHRA and CDR2 YSYEKL. The CDR3 has 17 residues. Trimming at V came to 1 base and at J to 1 base, leaving 10 bases not matched to a gene.